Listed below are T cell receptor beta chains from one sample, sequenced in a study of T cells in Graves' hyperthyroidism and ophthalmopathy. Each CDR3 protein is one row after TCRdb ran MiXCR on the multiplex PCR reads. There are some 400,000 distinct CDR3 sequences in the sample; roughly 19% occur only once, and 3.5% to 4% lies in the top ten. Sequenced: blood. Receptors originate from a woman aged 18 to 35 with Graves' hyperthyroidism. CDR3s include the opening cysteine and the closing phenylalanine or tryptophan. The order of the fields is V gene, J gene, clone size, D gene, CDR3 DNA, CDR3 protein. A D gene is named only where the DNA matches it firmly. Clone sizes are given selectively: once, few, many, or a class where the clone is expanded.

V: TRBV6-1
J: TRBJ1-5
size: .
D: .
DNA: TGTGCCAGCAGTGAAAGTTTATCCCCCTATCAGCCCCAGCATTTT
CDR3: CASSESLSPYQPQHF

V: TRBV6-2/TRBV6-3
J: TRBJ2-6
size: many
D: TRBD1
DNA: TGTGCCAGCAGCATAGACAGGGCCGCCTTCTCTGGGGCCAACGTCCTGACTTTC
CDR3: CASSIDRAAFSGANVLTF

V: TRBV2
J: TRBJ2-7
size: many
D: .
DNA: TGTGCCAGCAGTGAATCGGGGCCAACCTACGAGCAGTACTTC
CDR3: CASSESGPTYEQYF

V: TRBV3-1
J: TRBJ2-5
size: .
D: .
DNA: TGTGCCAGCAGCCAAGAGGCACCTCAAGAGACCCAGTACTTC
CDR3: CASSQEAPQETQYF

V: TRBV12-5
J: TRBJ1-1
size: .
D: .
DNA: TGTGCTAGTGGTTGGGGGTCCGAAAACACTGAAGCTTTCTTT
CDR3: CASGWGSENTEAFF

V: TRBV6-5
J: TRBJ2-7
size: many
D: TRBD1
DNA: TGTGCCAGCAGTTCCCGGACAGGACCCCTTAGCTCCTACGAGCAGTACTTC
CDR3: CASSSRTGPLSSYEQYF

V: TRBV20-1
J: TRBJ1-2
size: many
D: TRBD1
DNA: TGCAGTGCTGCCCGGGACAGGGCTTTCTTGCGCGACTATGGCTACACCTTC
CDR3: CSAARDRAFLRDYGYTF

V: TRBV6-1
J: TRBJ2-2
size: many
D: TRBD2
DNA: TGTGCCAGCACCCCACTAGCGCCGAACACCGGGGAGCTGTTTTTT
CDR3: CASTPLAPNTGELFF

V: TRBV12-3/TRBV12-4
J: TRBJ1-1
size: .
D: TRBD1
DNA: TGTGCCAGCACCACAGGGGCTGAAGCTTTCTTT
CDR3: CASTTGAEAFF

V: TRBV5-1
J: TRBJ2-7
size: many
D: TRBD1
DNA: TGCGCCAGCAGCTTGTGGGACAGCGGCTACGAGCAGTACTTC
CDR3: CASSLWDSGYEQYF

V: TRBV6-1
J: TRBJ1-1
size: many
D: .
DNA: TGTGCCAGCAAGGACCCTATGAACACTGAAGCTTTCTTT
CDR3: CASKDPMNTEAFF

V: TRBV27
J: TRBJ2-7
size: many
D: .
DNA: TGTGCCAGCAGTTTACGTCCCGCACGGAGATCCTACGAGCAGTACTTC
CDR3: CASSLRPARRSYEQYF

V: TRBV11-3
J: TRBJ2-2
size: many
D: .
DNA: TGTGCCAGCAGCTTAAGGGGCGCCGGGGAGCTGTTTTTT
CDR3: CASSLRGAGELFF

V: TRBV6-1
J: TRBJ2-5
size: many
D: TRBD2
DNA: TGTGCCAGCAGTATGCTAGCGGGGGACGAGACCCAGTACTTC
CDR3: CASSMLAGDETQYF

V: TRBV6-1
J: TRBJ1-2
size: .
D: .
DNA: TGTGCCAGCAGTGGGGACGGATTCATAAACTATGGCTACACCTTC
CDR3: CASSGDGFINYGYTF

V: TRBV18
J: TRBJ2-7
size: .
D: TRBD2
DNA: TGTGCCAGCTCACCACTAGCGGGGGGCTTTTCTTCCTACGAGCAGTACTTC
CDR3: CASSPLAGGFSSYEQYF

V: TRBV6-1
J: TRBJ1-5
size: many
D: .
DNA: TGTGCCAGCAGTGAAGGACGTTGGGCCCAGCATTTT
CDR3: CASSEGRWAQHF

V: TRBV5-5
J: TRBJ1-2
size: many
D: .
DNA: TGTGCCAGCAGCATCCAAGGGTATGGCTACACCTTC
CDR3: CASSIQGYGYTF

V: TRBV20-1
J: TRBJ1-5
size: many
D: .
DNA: TGCAGTGCTGGTTTTTTGTCTAGCAATCAGCCCCAGCATTTT
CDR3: CSAGFLSSNQPQHF

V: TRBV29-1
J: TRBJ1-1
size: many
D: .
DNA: TGCAGCGTTACGGGACGTATGAACACTGAAGCTTTCTTT
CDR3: CSVTGRMNTEAFF

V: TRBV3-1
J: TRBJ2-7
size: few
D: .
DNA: TGTGCCAGCAGCCAAGGGGTTTTATACGAGCAGTACTTC
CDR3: CASSQGVLYEQYF

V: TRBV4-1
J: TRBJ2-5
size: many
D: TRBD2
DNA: TGCGCCAGCAGCCAGGACGGGACTAGAGAGACCCAGTACTTC
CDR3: CASSQDGTRETQYF

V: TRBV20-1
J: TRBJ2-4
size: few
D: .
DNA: TGCAGCCCCTTCGTGGTAGCCAAAAACATTAAGTACTTC
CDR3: CSPFVVAKNIKYF

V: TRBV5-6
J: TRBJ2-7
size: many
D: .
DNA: TGTGCCAGCAGCTTGGCGGGACATGAAGAGCAGTACTTC
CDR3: CASSLAGHEEQYF

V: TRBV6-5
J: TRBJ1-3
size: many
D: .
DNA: TGTGCCAGCAGGGGACCCAGCTCTGGAAACACCATATATTTT
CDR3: CASRGPSSGNTIYF

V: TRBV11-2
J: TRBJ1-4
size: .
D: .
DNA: TGTGCCAGCAGCTTCTTATCAGGACCCACTAATGAAAAACTGTTTTTT
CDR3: CASSFLSGPTNEKLFF

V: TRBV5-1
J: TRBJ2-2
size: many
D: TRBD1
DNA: TGCGCCAGCAGCTACAGGGGGCAAACCGGGGAGCTGTTTTTT
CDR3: CASSYRGQTGELFF

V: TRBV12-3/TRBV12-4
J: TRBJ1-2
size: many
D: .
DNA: TGTGCCAGCACCCTTTCGTCCGAGAGGGGCTACACCTTC
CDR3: CASTLSSERGYTF

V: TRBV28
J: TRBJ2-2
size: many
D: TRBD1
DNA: TGTGCCACCCTAGAACAGGGGATCGGGGAGCTGTTTTTT
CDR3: CATLEQGIGELFF

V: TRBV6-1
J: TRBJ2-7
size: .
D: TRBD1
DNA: TGTGCCAGCAGCCCAGGGGGCGCGGGAGAGCAGTACTTC
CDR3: CASSPGGAGEQYF

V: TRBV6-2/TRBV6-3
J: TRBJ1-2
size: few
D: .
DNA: TGTGCCAGCAGTTACCCGTATGGGACGGACTATGGCTACACCTTC
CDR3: CASSYPYGTDYGYTF

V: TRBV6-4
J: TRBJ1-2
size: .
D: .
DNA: TGTGCCACACGGACATTGGAGAATGGCTACACCTTC
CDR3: CATRTLENGYTF

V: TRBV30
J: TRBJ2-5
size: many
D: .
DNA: TGTGCCTTAAGGGGTGAGACCCAGTACTTC
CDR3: CALRGETQYF

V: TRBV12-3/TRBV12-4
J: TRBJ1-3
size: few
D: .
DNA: TGTGCCAGCAGTGGGACCCTTACTGGAAACACCATATATTTT
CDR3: CASSGTLTGNTIYF

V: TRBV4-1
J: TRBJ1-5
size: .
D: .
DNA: TGCGCCAGCAGCCAATTACCGGGGGAAGGCAATCAGCCCCAGCATTTT
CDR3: CASSQLPGEGNQPQHF

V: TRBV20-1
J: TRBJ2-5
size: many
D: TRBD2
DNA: TGCAGTGCCCCGACTAGCGGGGGGGGGACCCAGTACTTC
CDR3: CSAPTSGGGTQYF

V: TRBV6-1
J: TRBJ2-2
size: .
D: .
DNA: TGTGCCAGCAGTGAAGCCTATAACGGGCTGTTTTTT
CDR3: CASSEAYNGLFF

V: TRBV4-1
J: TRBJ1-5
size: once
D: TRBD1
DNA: TGCGCCAGCAGCCGACCGGGACAGGGGGCTGCTGGCAATCAGCCCCAGCATTTT
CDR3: CASSRPGQGAAGNQPQHF

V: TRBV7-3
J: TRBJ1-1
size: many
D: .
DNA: TGTGCCAGCAGCGCCGACCGAGTGGGCACTGAAGCTTTCTTT
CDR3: CASSADRVGTEAFF

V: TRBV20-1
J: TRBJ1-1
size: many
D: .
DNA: TGCAGTGCTAGAAATGAGGCAGGAGTGACTGAAGCTTTCTTT
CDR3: CSARNEAGVTEAFF

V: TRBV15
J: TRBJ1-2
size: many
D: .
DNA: TGTGCCACCAGCAGAGGGCAGGAAGATGGCTACACCTTC
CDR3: CATSRGQEDGYTF

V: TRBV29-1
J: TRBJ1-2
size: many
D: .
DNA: TGCAGCGTTGATCCGGGAATTGTCGGCTACACCTTC
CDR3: CSVDPGIVGYTF

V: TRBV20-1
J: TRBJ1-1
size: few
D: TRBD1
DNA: TGCAGTGCTCTACAGGGGCGGGACACTGAAGCTTTCTTT
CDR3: CSALQGRDTEAFF

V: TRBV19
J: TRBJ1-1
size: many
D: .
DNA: TGTGCCAGTAGTCCTTGGACAGAGCACACTGAAGCTTTCTTT
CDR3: CASSPWTEHTEAFF

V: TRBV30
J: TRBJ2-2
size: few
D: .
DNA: TGTGCCTGGGGTGTTTTTGCCGGGGAGCTGTGTTTT
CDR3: CAWGVFAGELCF

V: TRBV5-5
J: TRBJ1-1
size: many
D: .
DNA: TGTGCCAGCATGTCCGGTCGGAACACTGAAGCTTTCTTT
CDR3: CASMSGRNTEAFF

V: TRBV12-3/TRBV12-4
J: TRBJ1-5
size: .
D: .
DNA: TGTGCCAGCAGTTTCGGGACACCTAGTCAGCCCCAGCATTTT
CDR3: CASSFGTPSQPQHF

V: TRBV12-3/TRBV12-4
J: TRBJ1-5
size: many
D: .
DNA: TGTGCCAGCAGCGACAGTAGCAATCAGCCCCAGCATTTT
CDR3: CASSDSSNQPQHF

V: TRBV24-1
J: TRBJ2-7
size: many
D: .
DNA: TGTGCCACCGCCGGCCGGAACAGCCCCTACGAGCAGTACTTC
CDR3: CATAGRNSPYEQYF

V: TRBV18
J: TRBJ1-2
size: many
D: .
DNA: TGTGCCAGCTCACCAGGGGGATCGGGCTACACCTTC
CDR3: CASSPGGSGYTF

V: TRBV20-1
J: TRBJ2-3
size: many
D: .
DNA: TGCAGTGCTAGAGCTGGTGGGGCCAGGGCAGATACGCAGTATTTT
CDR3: CSARAGGARADTQYF

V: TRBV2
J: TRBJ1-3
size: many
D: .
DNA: TGTGCCAGCAGTGACGATTACTCTGGAAACACCATATATTTT
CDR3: CASSDDYSGNTIYF

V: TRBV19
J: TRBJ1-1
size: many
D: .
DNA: TGTGCCAGTAGTATAGGAAAACACTTGAACACTGAAGCTTTCTTT
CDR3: CASSIGKHLNTEAFF